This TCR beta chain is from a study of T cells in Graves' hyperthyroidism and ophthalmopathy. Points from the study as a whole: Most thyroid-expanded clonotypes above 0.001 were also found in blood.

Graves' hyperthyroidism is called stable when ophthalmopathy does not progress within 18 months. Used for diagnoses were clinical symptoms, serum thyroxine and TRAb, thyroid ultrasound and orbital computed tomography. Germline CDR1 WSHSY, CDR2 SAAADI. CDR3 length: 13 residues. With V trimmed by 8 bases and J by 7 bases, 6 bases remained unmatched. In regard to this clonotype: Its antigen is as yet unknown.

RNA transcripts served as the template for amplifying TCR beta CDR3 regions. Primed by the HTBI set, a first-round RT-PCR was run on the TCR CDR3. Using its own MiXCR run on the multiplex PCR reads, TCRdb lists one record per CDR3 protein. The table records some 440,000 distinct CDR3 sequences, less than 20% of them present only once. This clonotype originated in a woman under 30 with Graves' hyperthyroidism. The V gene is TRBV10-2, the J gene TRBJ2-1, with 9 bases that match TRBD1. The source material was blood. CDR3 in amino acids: CASGTGKRNEQFF. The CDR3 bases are TGCGCCAGCGGGACAGGGAAGAGGAATGAGCAGTTCTTC.